This T cell receptor (beta chain) was documented in a study of T-cell reconstitution after alpha-beta-depleted transplantation in children (TCRdb year 2016). At the level of the whole study: The study quantitatively tracked T-cell immune reconstitution after TCRalphabeta/CD19-depleted allogeneic hematopoietic cell transplantation in children using TCR repertoire profiling.

V is clipped by 1 base and J by 4 bases, and the sequence between their germline boundaries is 14 bases long. There are 15 amino acids in the CDR3, from cysteine to phenylalanine inclusive. Kept here is only the CDR3 DNA, which spans 45 bases and is read in frame from base 1. CDR1 and CDR2, looked up from the germline V gene, are SGDLS and YYNGEE. Preparation of the library involved PCR. The instrument given in TCRdb is Illumina HiSeq 2500. TCR libraries were prepared with molecular barcoding, using unique molecular identifiers to normalize TCRbeta repertoire quantification. Using fastp at Q25 and MiXCR, TCRdb reprocessed the public reads and kept productive beta chains. Rows merge per CDR3 protein into single entries with the most common DNA and genes. This sample comprises some 500,000 distinct CDR3 sequences, around 18% of them detected only once. Together, the top ten hold approximately 3% of the sample.

On this clonotype: Its specific antigen is unknown. No base quality values were provided; no much bigger clone lies one nucleotide off.

The material was PBMCs from the stem cell graft donor, obtained from the stem cell graft. This clonotype originated in a human donor who donated a stem cell graft to a child with acute lymphoblastic leukemia. The chain couples TRBV9 to TRBJ1-2; D gene: possibly TRBD1, on 5 matching bases. The CDR3 protein: CASSVSRELLYGYTF. The sequenced DNA is TGTGCCAGCAGCGTATCCAGGGAACTCCTCTATGGCTACACCTTC.